These 13 T cell receptor beta chains share one sample of origin, sequenced in a study of neurological immune-mediated disorders. TCRdb re-analysed the 5' RACE reads in MiXCR, keeping a single row per CDR3 protein. The sample lists about 66,000 distinct CDR3 sequences; 3% to 5% were seen once. Source material: PBMCs. Receptors originate from a man in his thirties or forties with multiple sclerosis.

This clonotype was found many times. The genes are TRBV7-9 and TRBJ2-7; 7 positions match TRBD1. This CDR3 is 13 amino acids long. Looked up from germline, CDR1 is SEHNR and CDR2 is FQNEAQ (reference sequence). The V segment lost 5 bases and the J segment 0 bases; nucleotides outside the gene matches: 1. CDR3 sequence (DNA): TGTGCCAGCAGCAACAGGGGCTCCTACGAGCAGTACTTC. It translates to CASSNRGSYEQYF.

This clonotype was seen ten or more times. The rearrangement uses TRBV7-9 and TRBJ2-5; TRBD1 aligns across 9 bases. V was pared by 4 bases and J by 5 bases, with 5 bases of the junction left unmatched. The germline V gene has CDR1 SEHNR and CDR2 FQNEAQ (reference sequence). CDR3 length: 14 residues. CDR3 protein: CASSYRGLGETQYF. For the CDR3, the DNA is TGTGCCAGCAGCTACAGGGGGCTCGGGGAGACCCAGTACTTC.

This clonotype was seen ten or more times. The CDR3 sequence: CASSYAGTGGNYGYTF. CDR3 bases: TGTGCCAGCAGCTATGCCGGGACAGGGGGAAACTATGGCTACACCTTC. The J gene is TRBJ1-2, the V gene TRBV7-8, with TRBD1 matching over 11 bases. The CDR3 covers 16 residues. J gave up 2 bases and V 4 bases, and 6 bases lay outside the gene matches. Germline V gene lookup returns CDR1 SGHVS and CDR2 FQNEAQ.

Notes on this clonotype: A read error may explain this, as a much larger clone is one base away. CDR3 DNA: TGTGCCAGCAGCTTTGGACAGGGGCCCTACGAGCAGTACTTC. Amino acids: CASSFGQGPYEQYF. The chain uses TRBV7-2 and TRBJ2-7; 9 bases match TRBD1. V dropped 3 bases and J dropped 2; count of bases not matched to a gene: 2. The CDR3 has 14 residues. Germline V CDR1 and CDR2: SGHTA, FQGNSA.

This clonotype has at least ten counts. V usage is TRBV20-1 and J usage is TRBJ2-5, with 7 bases fitting TRBD2. The V and J ends lost 0 bases and 5 bases, in that order; junction bases with no gene match: 9. The V gene's germline CDR1 is DFQATT and CDR2 SNEGSKA (reference sequence). The CDR3 sequence is 15 residues long. The CDR3 nucleotides are TGCAGTGCTAGAGATCTCAGGCGGGGGAGCGAGACCCAGTACTTC. This sequence encodes CSARDLRRGSETQYF.

This clonotype appeared many times. The chain couples TRBV27 to TRBJ1-1, with a possible D match to TRBD1 (6 bases). V lost 2 bases to trimming and J lost 5 bases, with 9 bases between them. Per germline, CDR1 MNHEY and CDR2 SMNVEV (reference sequence). The CDR3 is 13 residues long. CDR3 DNA sequence: TGTGCCAGCAGTTTAAGGGGGAATACTGAAGCTTTCTTT. Amino acids: CASSLRGNTEAFF.

This clonotype occurred many times. The chain links TRBV5-1 to TRBJ2-1; weak D call: TRBD1 (6 bases). Trimming took 0 bases from V and 4 from J, leaving 8 bases between them. Germline V gene data show CDR1 as SGHRS and CDR2 as YFSETQ. The CDR3 has 14 amino acids. CDR3 protein: CASSLGQEYNEQFF. The CDR3 bases are TGCGCCAGCAGCTTGGGACAGGAGTACAATGAGCAGTTCTTC.

This clonotype came up many times. The genes are TRBV5-1 and TRBJ1-1, with TRBD1 identical over 8 bases. Germline V gene sequence: CDR1 SGHRS, CDR2 YFSETQ. V was clipped by 2 bases and J by 3 bases; unmatched bases: 6. The CDR3 spans 15 residues. The CDR3 DNA reads as TGCGCCAGCAGCTTAAACTCAGGGGGCTACACTGAAGCTTTCTTT. Its translation: CASSLNSGGYTEAFF.

This clonotype was detected ten times or more. This chain connects TRBV5-1 to TRBJ2-7, with 7 bases identical to TRBD1. The CDR3 contains 13 residues. Germline assignment: CDR1 SGHRS and CDR2 YFSETQ. Trimming at V came to 4 bases and at J to 8 bases, leaving 9 bases not matched to a gene. In nucleotides, the CDR3 is TGCGCCAGCAGCCCCCCGGACAGGTTGCAGCAGTACTTC. Translation: CASSPPDRLQQYF. The whole variable domain, remainder taken from reference TRBV5-1 and TRBJ2-7, is KAGVTQTPRYLIKTRGQQVTLSCSPISGHRSVSWYQQTPGQGLQFLFEYFSETQRNKGNFPGRFSGRQFSNSRSEMNVSTLELGDSALYLCASSPPDRLQQYFGPGTRLTVT.

In this sample, this clonotype turned up many times. The chain joins TRBV7-2 to TRBJ1-2, with D tentatively TRBD1 (5 bases). The CDR3 has 13 residues. V was clipped by 5 bases and J by 5 bases, with 12 bases between them. From germline, CDR1 is SGHTA and CDR2 FQGNSA. The CDR3 here is CASSPGRGYGYTF. In DNA, the CDR3 is TGTGCCAGCAGCCCGGGACGGGGATATGGCTACACCTTC.

This clonotype was detected many times. The CDR3 loop reads CASSGGSYNSPLHF. CDR3 bases: TGTGCCAGCAGCGGGGGCTCCTATAATTCACCCCTCCACTTT. This rearrangement joins TRBV9 to TRBJ1-6, with D unresolved. The germline CDR1 and CDR2 sequences are SGDLS and YYNGEE. The CDR3 length is 14 residues. V was pared by 3 bases and J by 0 bases, with 4 bases between.

This clonotype was counted at least ten times. The rearrangement uses TRBV7-2 and TRBJ2-5; D is ambiguous. The CDR3 is made up of 14 amino acids. The V gene's germline CDR1 is SGHTA and CDR2 FQGNSA. The V gene lost 2 bases and the J gene lost 2 bases, with 9 bases spanning the gap. The CDR3 region has the DNA TGTGCCAGCAGCTTATCGGCCAGACAAGAGACCCAGTACTTC. Amino acids: CASSLSARQETQYF.

This clonotype was observed at least ten times. The chain recombines TRBV20-1 with TRBJ2-2; 7 bases map to TRBD2. V lost 2 bases and J lost 6; bases outside the gene matches: 6. This CDR3 has 14 residues. Germline CDR1 reads DFQATT; CDR2 reads SNEGSKA (reference sequence). The CDR3 bases are TGCAGTGCTAGACGAAACGGACTAGCCGGGGAGCTGTTTTTT. This encodes CSARRNGLAGELFF.